Listed below are T cell receptor beta chains from one sample, sequenced in a study of blood T cell repertoires in COVID-19. Profiled with immunoSEQ multiplex PCR; TCRdb holds only in-frame clones, not every one. The sample lists 250,000 to 350,000 clones; approximately 88% were seen once. The material sequenced was PBMCs or T cells enriched from blood (not recorded which). The receptor set was obtained from a woman aged 30 to 39 who had recovered from COVID-19. CDR3s include the opening cysteine and the closing phenylalanine or tryptophan. A D gene is named only where the DNA matches it firmly. For some rows the clone size is stated as once, few or many, or as a class when expanded; others skip it.

clone_size: -; d_call: TRBD2; v_call: TRBV5-1; j_call: TRBJ2-3; cdr3_nt: TGCGCCAGCAGCTTGCGAGGGACTAGAGGAGATACGCAGTATTTT; cdr3_aa: CASSLRGTRGDTQYF
clone_size: -; d_call: TRBD2; v_call: TRBV5-5; j_call: TRBJ2-7; cdr3_nt: TGTGCCAGCAGCTTGCGACTAGCTTGGTACGAGCAGTACTTC; cdr3_aa: CASSLRLAWYEQYF
clone_size: -; d_call: -; v_call: TRBV19; j_call: TRBJ2-1; cdr3_nt: TGTGCCAGTAGTATAGGCGGGGTGAGAAATGAGCAGTTCTTC; cdr3_aa: CASSIGGVRNEQFF
clone_size: -; d_call: -; v_call: TRBV5-4; j_call: TRBJ1-2; cdr3_nt: TGTGCCAGCAGAGACTACAGGGTTTTATTTAACTATGGCTACACCTTC; cdr3_aa: CASRDYRVLFNYGYTF
clone_size: -; d_call: TRBD1; v_call: TRBV11-3; j_call: TRBJ1-2; cdr3_nt: TGTGCCAGCCAACGGAGAGGCGGGACAGGATATGGCTACACCTTC; cdr3_aa: CASQRRGGTGYGYTF
clone_size: -; d_call: TRBD2; v_call: TRBV18; j_call: TRBJ2-2; cdr3_nt: TGTGCCAGCCACCGGGGCGGGAGTTGGACCGGGGAGCTGTTTTTT; cdr3_aa: CASHRGGSWTGELFF
clone_size: -; d_call: -; v_call: TRBV5-1; j_call: TRBJ1-1; cdr3_nt: TGCGCCAGCAGCTTGTTAGGCAGGGCGGGAAATCCTGAAGCTTTCTTT; cdr3_aa: CASSLLGRAGNPEAFF
clone_size: -; d_call: -; v_call: TRBV27; j_call: TRBJ1-2; cdr3_nt: TGTGCCAGCAGTAGTGAAAGGGGCGCGGATGGCTACACCTTC; cdr3_aa: CASSSERGADGYTF
clone_size: -; d_call: -; v_call: TRBV28; j_call: TRBJ1-2; cdr3_nt: TGTGCCAGCAGTTCCGAGATAGGCTACACCTTC; cdr3_aa: CASSSEIGYTF
clone_size: -; d_call: TRBD2; v_call: TRBV2; j_call: TRBJ2-1; cdr3_nt: TGTGCCAGCAGGCTAGCGGGGGCTTACAATGAGCAGTTCTTC; cdr3_aa: CASRLAGAYNEQFF
clone_size: few; d_call: -; v_call: TRBV10-1; j_call: TRBJ1-5; cdr3_nt: TGCGCCAGCAGCAGGGATTTGGGTCAGCCCCAGCATTTT; cdr3_aa: CASSRDLGQPQHF
clone_size: -; d_call: -; v_call: TRBV7-2; j_call: TRBJ2-3; cdr3_nt: TGTGCCAGCAGCCTGACCCAGGGAGGAGCAGATACGCAGTATTTT; cdr3_aa: CASSLTQGGADTQYF
clone_size: -; d_call: TRBD1; v_call: TRBV11-2; j_call: TRBJ1-2; cdr3_nt: TGTGCCAGCAGCTTAGGGCCGGGGACAGGGGCTTGGGGCTACACCTTC; cdr3_aa: CASSLGPGTGAWGYTF
clone_size: -; d_call: TRBD1; v_call: TRBV11-2; j_call: TRBJ2-7; cdr3_nt: TGTGCCAGCAGCTGGGACAGATATGCCCTAACCTACGAGCAGTACTTC; cdr3_aa: CASSWDRYALTYEQYF
clone_size: -; d_call: -; v_call: TRBV6-2/TRBV6-3; j_call: TRBJ2-3; cdr3_nt: TGTGCCAGCAGTCACGGTAGCGGAGATACGCAGTATTTT; cdr3_aa: CASSHGSGDTQYF
clone_size: -; d_call: TRBD1; v_call: TRBV6-5; j_call: TRBJ1-2; cdr3_nt: TGTGCCAGCAGTTACGGGGGACAGCCCTATGGCTACACCTTC; cdr3_aa: CASSYGGQPYGYTF
clone_size: -; d_call: TRBD1; v_call: TRBV30; j_call: TRBJ1-1; cdr3_nt: TGTGCCTGGAGTTTAATAATCGACAGGGCTGAAGCTTTCTTT; cdr3_aa: CAWSLIIDRAEAFF
clone_size: once; d_call: TRBD2; v_call: TRBV27; j_call: TRBJ2-1; cdr3_nt: TGTGCCAGCAGTTTACGGACTAGCGGGAGTGGTGAGCAGTTCTTC; cdr3_aa: CASSLRTSGSGEQFF
clone_size: few; d_call: -; v_call: TRBV19; j_call: TRBJ1-4; cdr3_nt: TGTGCCAGTAGACGCCTGGCAGGGGTTAATGAAAAACTGTTTTTT; cdr3_aa: CASRRLAGVNEKLFF
clone_size: -; d_call: -; v_call: TRBV28; j_call: TRBJ1-5; cdr3_nt: TGTGCCAGCAGTGTTACAGGTCGCAATCAGCCCCAGCATTTT; cdr3_aa: CASSVTGRNQPQHF